The clone carrying this T cell receptor beta chain was counted many times. Its antigen is still unknown. One entry per CDR3 protein results from TCRdb running MiXCR on the 5' RACE reads. The table lists fewer than 550,000 distinct CDR3 sequences, approximately 5% of them singletons. These data come from a study of CD8 T cells in ankylosing spondylitis. Study conclusions and caveats: The clones that were linked to disease were reported to be significantly enriched in matched synovial fluid samples from ankylosing spondylitis patients. Seemingly distinctive of ankylosing spondylitis blood was a TCR beta motif formed by eight highly homologous variants. Disease-linked clones were CD8+ and relatively rare in peripheral blood. Some of these motif variants have turned up before, in reports on reactive arthritis synovial fluid and blood.

Sequenced: blood, either unsorted or a sorted T cell fraction (not recorded which). This receptor was identified in a male donor with ankylosing spondylitis.

CDR3 DNA: TGCGCCAGCAGCTTGGGGGGGTCCGGCCAGCCCCAGCATTTT. Protein: CASSLGGSGQPQHF. The chain is built from TRBV5-1 and TRBJ1-5, with a tentative D call TRBD1 (5 bases). The CDR3 contains 14 residues. Trimming left V 0 bases short and J 7 bases short, with 11 bases between. Germline V CDR1 and CDR2: SGHRS, YFSETQ.